The 8 T cell receptor beta chains below all came from one sample that was sequenced in a study of ipilimumab plus nivolumab after autologous stem cell transplantation (TCRdb year 2021). Libraries came from the immunoSEQ multiplex PCR assay. TCRdb retrieved this table from immuneACCESS and kept in-frame rearrangements only. Not all clones are present; in checked studies, unresolved V genes account for under half, and no reason is known for the remainder. The sample data list 20,000 to 25,000 clones, and just over 85% of these were observed just once. 5.2% of the sample belongs to the ten largest clones. The sample consisted of PBMCs, taken in a trial of ipilimumab plus nivolumab as post-transplant consolidation. The source of these receptors is a male donor with diffuse large B-cell lymphoma.

The chain combines TRBV9 with TRBJ2-1, with 8 bases lining up with TRBD2. Trimming at V came to 0 bases and at J to 7 bases, leaving 6 bases not matched to a gene. Per the germline V gene, CDR1 is SGDLS and CDR2 is YYNGEE. CDR3 length: 15 residues. The CDR3 reads CASSVEGLGHNEQFF. CDR3 DNA sequence: TGTGCCAGCAGCGTAGAGGGACTAGGACATAATGAGCAGTTCTTC.

This sequence joins TRBV7-9 and TRBJ1-1, with a possible D match to TRBD1 (5 bases). From germline, CDR1 is SEHNR and CDR2 FQNEAQ (reference sequence). V dropped 5 bases and J dropped 7 bases, with 11 bases sitting between them. This CDR3 contains 12 residues. The CDR3 bases are TGTGCCAGCAGCCTGAATGGGGGTGAAGCTTTCTTT. Translated: CASSLNGGEAFF.

The chain joins TRBV6-6 to TRBJ2-3, with TRBD1 matching over 7 bases. V trimming: 8 bases; J trimming: 2 bases; junction bases outside the gene matches: 1. Germline V gene sequence: CDR1 MNHNY, CDR2 SVGAGI (reference sequence). The CDR3 loop spans 12 amino acids. CDR3 coding DNA: TGTGCCAGCGACAGGGACACAGATACGCAGTATTTT. Translation: CASDRDTDTQYF.

The rearrangement uses TRBV15 and TRBJ2-5; 7 bases are shared with TRBD1. After removal of 0 bases from V and 1 base from J, the junction contained 2 bases not matched to a gene. The germline V gene has CDR1 LNHNV and CDR2 YYDKDF (reference sequence). The CDR3 consists of 15 residues. The CDR3, as DNA: TGTGCCACCAGCAGAGATAGGGGGCCCCAAGAGACCCAGTACTTC. Amino acid sequence: CATSRDRGPQETQYF.

The CDR3 bases are TGTGCCGGCCCCTCGGCTACCTACGAGCAGTACTTC. Protein: CAGPSATYEQYF. V usage is TRBV6-1 and J usage is TRBJ2-7; D gene unclear. From germline, CDR1 is MNHNS and CDR2 SASEGT. The CDR3 has 12 amino acids. V was clipped by 11 bases and J by 2 bases, with 13 bases between them.

The chain recombines TRBV6-7 with TRBJ2-1; TRBD2 matches 10 bases. TRBV6-7 is given ORF status, its function remaining uncertain. The CDR3 runs to 14 residues. V lost 6 bases to trimming and J lost 4 bases; unmatched junction nucleotides: 3. CDR3 amino acids: CASRTSGEYNEQFF. The CDR3 DNA reads as TGTGCCAGCAGAACTAGCGGGGAGTACAATGAGCAGTTCTTC.

V usage is TRBV2 and J usage is TRBJ1-6, with 10 bases that match TRBD1. The germline CDR1 and CDR2 sequences are SNHLY and FYNNEI. Losses at the gene ends were 6 bases for V and 10 bases for J; bases not matched to a gene: 9. The CDR3 has 15 residues. In nucleotides, the CDR3 is TGTGCCAGCAGGGGGAGGACAGGGGGGTTCTCACCCCTCCACTTT. It encodes CASRGRTGGFSPLHF.

The rearrangement uses TRBV12-5 and TRBJ2-1; no reliable D call. Germline lookup yields CDR1 LGHNT and CDR2 FRNRAP. V dropped 0 bases and J dropped 12 bases, with 15 bases sitting between them. The CDR3 totals 14 residues. CDR3 residues: CASGLVNSLSRQFF. The CDR3 nucleotides are TGTGCTAGTGGTTTGGTAAATAGTCTATCCCGGCAGTTCTTC.